The clone carrying this T cell receptor beta chain was recorded many times. What it binds is not known. The data are from a study of T-cell reconstitution after alpha-beta-depleted transplantation in children. Unique molecular identifiers were incorporated during preparation of the TCRbeta library. TCRdb itself ran the PCR reads through MiXCR, one entry per CDR3 protein. This sample has some 300,000 distinct CDR3 sequences, with around 7.1% found just once. Broader study findings: When one year had passed after transplant, most T-cell counts and diversity came from newly produced T cells.

The ends were cut back, 4 bases at V and 5 bases at J, with 9 bases in the middle. CDR3 size: 12 residues. CDR1 SNHLY and CDR2 FYNNEI come from the germline V gene. This sequence originates from a female patient aged 2-10 years who had a stem cell transplant for Fanconi anemia, so the T cells may come from the graft donor. V is TRBV2 and J is TRBJ2-7; D gene uncertain. The material was peripheral blood, obtained 360 days after TCRalphabeta/CD19-depleted stem cell transplant. The CDR3 loop reads CASSVGFDEQYF. The CDR3 bases are TGTGCCAGCAGTGTAGGGTTCGACGAGCAGTACTTC.